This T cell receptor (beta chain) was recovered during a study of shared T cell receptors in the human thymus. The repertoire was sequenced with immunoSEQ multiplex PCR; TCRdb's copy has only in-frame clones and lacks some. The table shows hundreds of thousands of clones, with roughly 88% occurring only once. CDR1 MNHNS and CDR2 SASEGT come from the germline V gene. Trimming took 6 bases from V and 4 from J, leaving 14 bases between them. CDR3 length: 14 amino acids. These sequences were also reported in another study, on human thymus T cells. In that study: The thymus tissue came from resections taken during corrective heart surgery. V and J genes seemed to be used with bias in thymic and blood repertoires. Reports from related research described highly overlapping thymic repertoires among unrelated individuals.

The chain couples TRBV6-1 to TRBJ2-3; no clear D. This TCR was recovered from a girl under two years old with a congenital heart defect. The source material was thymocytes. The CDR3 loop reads CASRRLHAADTQYF. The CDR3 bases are TGTGCCAGCAGGAGGTTGCATGCCGCAGATACGCAGTATTTT.